This T cell receptor (beta chain) stems from a study of blood T cell repertoires in COVID-19. This CDR3 comprises 16 residues. CDR1 is SGHDT, CDR2 YYEEEE, per germline. V trimming: 4 bases; J trimming: 4 bases; junction bases outside the gene matches: 7. Using immunoSEQ multiplex PCR, the repertoire was profiled, and TCRdb retains in-frame clones only, with some absent. The sample records about 230,000 clones, 80% to 90% being singletons. The V call is TRBV5-6, the J call TRBJ2-7; TRBD2 aligns across 14 bases. This TCR came from a man aged 50 to 59 with COVID-19, enrolled during active disease. Material for sequencing was peripheral blood. The CDR3: CASSRGTSGRWYEQYF. The CDR3 nucleotides are TGTGCCAGCAGCCGAGGGACTAGCGGGAGATGGTACGAGCAGTACTTC.